The 27 T cell receptor beta chains below were found in one sample sequenced in a study of T cells in localized non-small cell lung cancer. The method was immunoSEQ multiplex PCR; TCRdb's version includes in-frame clones alone and lacks a portion of them. The table has several thousand clones, 15% to 20% seen once. This material consisted of lung tumor tissue, taken before any cancer treatment. These receptors came from a woman aged 35 to 70 with stage III squamous cell lung carcinoma.

This clone was counted a few times. V is TRBV11-3 and J is TRBJ2-2; the match to TRBD2 covers 10 bases. The germline gives CDR1 SGHNT, CDR2 YENEEA. The trim removed 4 bases at V and 1 base at J, leaving 3 bases unmatched. The CDR3 has 16 amino acids. CDR3 in amino acids: CASSSGLARNTGELFF. DNA of the CDR3: TGTGCCAGCAGCTCGGGACTAGCGAGGAACACCGGGGAGCTGTTTTTT.

This clone turned up a few times. V usage is TRBV6-8 and J usage is TRBJ2-7, with a tentative D call TRBD2 (5 bases). Germline values: CDR1 MNHGY, CDR2 SAAAGT. CDR3 length: 15 amino acids. V lost 2 bases and J 3 bases, leaving 14 bases between the germline ends. The CDR3 DNA is TGTGCCAGCAGTTACCAAATGCCTAGCTTCTACGAGCAGTACTTC. This sequence encodes CASSYQMPSFYEQYF.

This clone was detected only a few times. The V gene is TRBV11-3, the J gene TRBJ2-7, with a tentative D call TRBD1 (6 bases). Germline V gene data show CDR1 as SGHNT and CDR2 as YENEEA. Deletions cut 2 bases from V and 2 bases from J, with 13 bases between. This CDR3 is 15 amino acids long. In DNA, the CDR3 is TGTGCCAGCAGCTTATTCAGGGGTAAAACCTACGAGCAGTACTTC. This sequence encodes CASSLFRGKTYEQYF.

The rearrangement uses TRBV14 and TRBJ2-1; D uncertain. The V end lost 4 bases, the J end lost 10 bases, and 8 bases lay between the germline ends. The CDR3 has 11 residues. CDR1 is SGHDN and CDR2 is FVKESK in the germline V gene. The CDR3, as DNA: TGTGCCAGCAGCCTATCCTACGAGCAGTTCTTC. It encodes CASSLSYEQFF.

This chain uses TRBV30 with TRBJ2-7; D is undetermined. This CDR3 is 11 amino acids long. Trimming stripped 2 bases from V and 10 bases from J, with 12 bases between. CDR1 and CDR2 from the germline V gene are GTSNPN and SVGIG (reference sequence). Here the CDR3 DNA reads TGTGCCTGGAGTACTCCCCGCACCCAGTACTTC. It specifies CAWSTPRTQYF.

This clone was picked up a small number of times. The rearrangement joins TRBV10-3 to TRBJ2-2; no firm D call. This CDR3 spans 13 amino acids. Germline CDR1 and CDR2: ENHRY and SYGVKD. The ends were cut back, 0 bases at V and 4 bases at J, with 3 bases in the middle. This chain's CDR3 is CAISESSTGELFF. The CDR3 DNA reads TGTGCCATCAGTGAGTCGAGCACCGGGGAGCTGTTTTTT.

The chain recombines TRBV28 with TRBJ1-4; tentative D call: TRBD1 (5 bases). Trimming took off 2 bases at V and 0 bases at J, with 13 bases between the two ends. Germline values: CDR1 MDHEN, CDR2 SYDVKM. This CDR3 is 17 amino acids long. CDR3 DNA sequence: TGTGCCAGCAGTTTAGCGGGAGGGGTTGCAACTAATGAAAAACTGTTTTTT. It encodes CASSLAGGVATNEKLFF.

This chain uses TRBV19 with TRBJ1-1; D possibly corresponds to TRBD1 (6 bases). The CDR3 covers 15 residues. Germline V gene data show CDR1 as LNHDA and CDR2 as SQIVND (reference sequence). V lost 10 bases and J lost 4, with 22 bases in between. CDR3 protein: CATLLDGRGATEAFF. Here the CDR3 DNA reads TGTGCCACCCTCCTGGACGGTAGGGGGGCCACTGAAGCTTTCTTT.

The rearrangement uses TRBV9 and TRBJ2-7, with D possibly matching TRBD2 (5 bases). The germline V and J ends were trimmed by 2 bases and 0 bases, with 9 bases remaining between them. CDR1 and CDR2 (germline): SGDLS, YYNGEE. The CDR3 runs 14 residues. CDR3 bases: TGTGCCAGCAGCGTCCAAGGGAGCTCCTACGAGCAGTACTTC. Translation gives CASSVQGSSYEQYF.

This clone rates as medium-sized (0.01 to 0.1%). The rearrangement links TRBV11-3 to TRBJ2-6; weak D call: TRBD1 (6 bases). The CDR3 extends over 15 amino acids. Trimming pared 5 bases from V and 4 bases from J, leaving 12 bases between. Germline assignment: CDR1 SGHNT and CDR2 YENEEA. For the CDR3, the DNA is TGTGCCAGCAGCCAAACAGGGTCCGGGGCCAACGTCCTGACTTTC. It yields the protein CASSQTGSGANVLTF.

This clone is medium-sized by share. The chain recombines TRBV11-3 with TRBJ2-2, with 8 positions matching TRBD2. Germline CDR1 is SGHNT and CDR2 is YENEEA. The CDR3 has 14 amino acids. Trimming removed 5 bases from V and 4 bases from J; junction bases left unmatched: 3. The CDR3 loop is CASSNSGTTGELFF. DNA for the CDR3: TGTGCCAGCAGCAATAGCGGGACCACCGGGGAGCTGTTTTTT.

This chain uses TRBV5-1 with TRBJ1-1, with D unresolved. The CDR3 contains 14 residues. Germline CDR1 is SGHRS and CDR2 is YFSETQ. The V end was cut by 2 bases, the J end by 2 bases, with 10 bases between. The CDR3 DNA sequence: TGCGCCAGCAGCTTCGGCGAACATAACACTGAAGCTTTCTTT. It translates to CASSFGEHNTEAFF.

This CDR3 is CASSQELGLSSLELFF. DNA for the CDR3: TGTGCCAGCAGCCAAGAACTGGGACTTTCTTCCTTGGAGCTGTTTTTT. This chain links TRBV14 with TRBJ2-2, with D possibly being TRBD2 (6 bases). CDR1 and CDR2 from the germline V gene are SGHDN and FVKESK. The CDR3 spans 16 residues. V was shortened by 0 bases and J by 10 bases, with 18 bases between the two germline ends.

This chain joins TRBV18 and TRBJ2-2; TRBD1 matches at 9 bases. The CDR3 contains 16 residues. Germline assignment: CDR1 KGHSH and CDR2 LQKENI. The trim removed 3 bases at V and 4 bases at J, leaving 6 bases unmatched. CDR3: CASSPRMTGGTGELFF. The CDR3 coding sequence is TGTGCCAGCTCACCGAGGATGACAGGGGGCACCGGGGAGCTGTTTTTT.

This chain joins TRBV11-3 and TRBJ1-4, with 9 bases that match TRBD1. The CDR3 runs 15 residues. V shed 3 bases and J 7 bases; nucleotides not matched to a gene: 6. The germline V gene has CDR1 SGHNT and CDR2 YENEEA. The CDR3 spells CASSFTGGVGEKLFF. In nucleotides, the CDR3 is TGTGCCAGCAGCTTTACAGGGGGCGTAGGTGAAAAACTGTTTTTT.

This chain connects TRBV19 to TRBJ1-5; 8 nucleotides line up with TRBD1. V shed 5 bases, J shed 2 bases, and the junction held 5 bases outside the gene matches. This CDR3 has 15 residues. Germline-derived CDR1 and CDR2 are LNHDA and SQIVND (reference sequence). The CDR3 sequence: CASSAQGVGNQPQHF. The CDR3 nucleotides are TGTGCCAGTAGTGCACAGGGGGTGGGCAATCAGCCCCAGCATTTT. The full variable domain, its missing parts supplied by reference TRBV19 and TRBJ1-5, is DGGITQSPKYLFRKEGQNVTLSCEQNLNHDAMYWYRQDPGQGLRLIYYSQIVNDFQKGDIAEGYSVSREKKESFPLTVTSAQKNPTAFYLCASSAQGVGNQPQHFGDGTRLSIL.

This clone was found a few times. The CDR3 region is CASSIGQFYEQYF. The CDR3 nucleotides are TGTGCCAGTAGTATTGGGCAGTTTTACGAGCAGTACTTC. The rearrangement links TRBV19 to TRBJ2-7, with D hard to call. Trimming took off 3 bases at V and 4 bases at J, with 10 bases between the two ends. The CDR3 has 13 residues. Germline V CDR1 and CDR2: LNHDA, SQIVND (reference sequence).

This clone is categorized as medium-sized. J is TRBJ1-2 and V is TRBV11-3, with TRBD1 matching 7 bases. This CDR3 comprises 16 residues. V was clipped by 4 bases and J by 4 bases; unmatched bases: 12. Germline assignment: CDR1 SGHNT and CDR2 YENEEA. Here the CDR3 reads CASSSGGGRGRYGYTF. DNA of the CDR3: TGTGCCAGCAGCTCAGGGGGGGGCAGGGGCCGCTATGGCTACACCTTC.

The chain links TRBV25-1 to TRBJ2-1; D is unclear. The CDR3 covers 18 residues. With 1 base removed from V and 8 bases from J, the gap between germline ends came to 24 bases. Germline CDR1 and CDR2: MGHDK and SYGVNS. The CDR3 spells CASSEFPLASYDRDEQFF. CDR3 in DNA: TGTGCCAGCAGTGAATTCCCTTTGGCTAGTTATGATCGGGATGAGCAGTTCTTC.

This clone has just one count. The chain carries TRBV29-1 and TRBJ1-2; D not certain. The germline V gene has CDR1 SQVTM and CDR2 ANQGSEA. This CDR3 spans 13 amino acids. The V end was cut by 1 base, the J end by 1 base, with 7 bases between. CDR3 nucleotides: TGCAGCGTTGAAGTCGTCAGTAACTATGGCTACACCTTC. Amino acids: CSVEVVSNYGYTF.

This clone is large in the sample. The chain joins TRBV6-8 to TRBJ1-2; D gene unclear. The CDR3 contains 16 residues. Trimming took off 0 bases at V and 3 bases at J, with 14 bases between the two ends. Germline CDR1 and CDR2: MNHGY and SAAAGT. CDR3 in amino acids: CASSYSPAAEYYGYTF. DNA for the CDR3: TGTGCCAGCAGTTACTCCCCAGCAGCCGAGTACTATGGCTACACCTTC.

The chain carries TRBV15 and TRBJ2-1, with 7 bases aligning to TRBD2. CDR3 length equals 16 residues. V was pared by 0 bases and J by 5 bases, with 7 bases of the junction left unmatched. Per the germline V gene, CDR1 is LNHNV and CDR2 is YYDKDF (reference sequence). The CDR3 DNA reads as TGTGCCACCAGCAGAGATTTCAGCGGGATCAACAATGAGCAGTTCTTC. This translates into CATSRDFSGINNEQFF.

This clone was picked up a small number of times. The gene calls are TRBV11-3 and TRBJ2-1; 8 bases line up with TRBD1. V was clipped by 4 bases and J by 2 bases; unmatched bases: 4. The germline V gene encodes CDR1 SGHNT and CDR2 YENEEA. The CDR3 has 15 residues. The CDR3 spells CASSSRTGPYNEQFF. The CDR3 DNA sequence: TGTGCCAGCAGCTCCCGGACAGGGCCCTACAATGAGCAGTTCTTC.

This clone has only a few counts. The junction departs from the called germline gene at one end, perhaps through a read error. The chain is built from TRBV11-3 and TRBJ2-6; D is possibly TRBD2 (5 bases). CDR3 length: 15 amino acids. Germline lookup yields CDR1 SGHNT and CDR2 YENEEA. The CDR3 here is CASSLEGAGANVLTF. In DNA form, the CDR3 reads TGTGCCAGCAGCCTAGAGGGAGCTGGGGCCAACGTCCTGACTTTC.

The chain has TRBV5-1 and TRBJ1-2; the match to TRBD1 covers 8 bases. Germline trimming cut 1 base from V and 4 bases from J; bases unmatched to any gene: 9. This CDR3 is 16 amino acids long. CDR1 and CDR2 from the germline V gene are SGHRS and YFSETQ. CDR3 amino acids: CASSLTPTGASYGYTF. CDR3 nucleotide sequence: TGCGCCAGCAGCTTGACTCCGACAGGGGCCTCCTATGGCTACACCTTC. The variable domain in full, with the rest retrieved from reference TRBV5-1 and TRBJ1-2, is KAGVTQTPRYLIKTRGQQVTLSCSPISGHRSVSWYQQTPGQGLQFLFEYFSETQRNKGNFPGRFSGRQFSNSRSEMNVSTLELGDSALYLCASSLTPTGASYGYTFGSGTRLTVV.

The chain has TRBV19 and TRBJ2-2, with a tentative D call TRBD1 (6 bases). V gave up 6 bases and J gave up 4 bases, with 15 bases separating them. This CDR3 contains 15 residues. CDR1 is LNHDA, CDR2 SQIVND, per germline (reference sequence). The CDR3 nucleotides read TGTGCCAGTAGGACAGGACCGATGGGCACCGGGGAGCTGTTTTTT. Translation gives CASRTGPMGTGELFF. The full variable domain, with the rest looked up from reference TRBV19 and TRBJ2-2, is DGGITQSPKYLFRKEGQNVTLSCEQNLNHDAMYWYRQDPGQGLRLIYYSQIVNDFQKGDIAEGYSVSREKKESFPLTVTSAQKNPTAFYLCASRTGPMGTGELFFGEGSRLTVL.

The chain has TRBV11-3 and TRBJ2-2; weak D call: TRBD2 (5 bases). Germline-derived CDR1 and CDR2 are SGHNT and YENEEA. With 4 bases removed from V and 4 bases from J, the gap between germline ends came to 13 bases. The CDR3 is made up of 15 amino acids. Here the CDR3 DNA reads TGTGCCAGCAGCTCCGGGAACGATCTCACCGGGGAGCTGTTTTTT. Residues: CASSSGNDLTGELFF.